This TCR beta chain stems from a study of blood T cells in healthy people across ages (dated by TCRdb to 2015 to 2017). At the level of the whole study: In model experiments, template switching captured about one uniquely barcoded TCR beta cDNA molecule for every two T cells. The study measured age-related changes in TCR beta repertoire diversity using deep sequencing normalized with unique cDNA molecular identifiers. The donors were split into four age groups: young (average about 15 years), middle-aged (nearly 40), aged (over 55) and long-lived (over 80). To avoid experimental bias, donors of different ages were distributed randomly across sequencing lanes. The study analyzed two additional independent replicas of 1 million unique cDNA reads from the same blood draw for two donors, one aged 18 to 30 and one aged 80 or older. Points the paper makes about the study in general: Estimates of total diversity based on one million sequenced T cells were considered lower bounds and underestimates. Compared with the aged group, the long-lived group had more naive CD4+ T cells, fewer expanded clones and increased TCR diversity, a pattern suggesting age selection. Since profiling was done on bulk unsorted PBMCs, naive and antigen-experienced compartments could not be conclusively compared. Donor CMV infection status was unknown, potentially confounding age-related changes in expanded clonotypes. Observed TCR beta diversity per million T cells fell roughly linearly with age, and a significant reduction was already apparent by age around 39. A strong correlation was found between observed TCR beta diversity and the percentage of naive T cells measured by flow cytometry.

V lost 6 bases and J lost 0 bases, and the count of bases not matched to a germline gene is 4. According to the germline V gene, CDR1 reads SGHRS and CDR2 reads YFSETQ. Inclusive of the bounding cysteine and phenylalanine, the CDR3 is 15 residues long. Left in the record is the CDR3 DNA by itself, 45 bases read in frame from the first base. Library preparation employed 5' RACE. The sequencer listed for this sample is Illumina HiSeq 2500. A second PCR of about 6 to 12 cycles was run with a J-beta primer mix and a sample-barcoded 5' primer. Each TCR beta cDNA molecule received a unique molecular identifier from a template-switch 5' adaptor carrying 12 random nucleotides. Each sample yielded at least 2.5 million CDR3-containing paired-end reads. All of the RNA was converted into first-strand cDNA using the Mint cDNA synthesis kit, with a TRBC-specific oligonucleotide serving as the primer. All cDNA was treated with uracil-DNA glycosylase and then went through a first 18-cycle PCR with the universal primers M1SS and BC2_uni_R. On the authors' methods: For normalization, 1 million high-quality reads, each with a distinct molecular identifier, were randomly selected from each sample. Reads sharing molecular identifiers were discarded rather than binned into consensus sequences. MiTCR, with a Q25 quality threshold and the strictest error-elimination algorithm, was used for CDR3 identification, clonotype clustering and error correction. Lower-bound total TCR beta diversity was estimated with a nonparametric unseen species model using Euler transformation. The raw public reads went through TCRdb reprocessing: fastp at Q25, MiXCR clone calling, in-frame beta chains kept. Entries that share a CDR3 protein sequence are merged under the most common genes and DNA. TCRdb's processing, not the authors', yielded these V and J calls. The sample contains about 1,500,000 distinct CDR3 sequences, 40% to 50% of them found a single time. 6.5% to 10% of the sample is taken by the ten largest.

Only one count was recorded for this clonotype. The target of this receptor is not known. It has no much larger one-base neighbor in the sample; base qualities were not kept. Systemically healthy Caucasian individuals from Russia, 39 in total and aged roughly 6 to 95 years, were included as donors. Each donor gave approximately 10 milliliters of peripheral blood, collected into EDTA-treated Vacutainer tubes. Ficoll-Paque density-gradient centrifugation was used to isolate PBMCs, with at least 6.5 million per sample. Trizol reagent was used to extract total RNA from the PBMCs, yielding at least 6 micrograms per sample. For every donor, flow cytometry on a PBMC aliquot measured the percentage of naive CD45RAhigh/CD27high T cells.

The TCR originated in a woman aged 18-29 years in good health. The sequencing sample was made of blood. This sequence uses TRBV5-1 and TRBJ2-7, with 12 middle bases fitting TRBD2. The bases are TGCGCCAGCAAAGAGACTAGCGGGAGCTCCTACGAGCAGTACTTC. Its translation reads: CASKETSGSSYEQYF. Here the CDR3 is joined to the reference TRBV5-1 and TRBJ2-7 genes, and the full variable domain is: KAGVTQTPRYLIKTRGQQVTLSCSPISGHRSVSWYQQTPGQGLQFLFEYFSETQRNKGNFPGRFSGRQFSNSRSEMNVSTLELGDSALYLCASKETSGSSYEQYFGPGTRLTVT.